The clone carrying this TCR beta chain was recorded at least ten times. What it binds is not known. The V gene's germline CDR1 is LGHDT and CDR2 YNNKEL (reference sequence). After removal of 4 bases from V and 5 bases from J, the junction contained 5 bases not matched to a gene. This CDR3 spans 14 amino acids. For the second PCR, which ran for about 6 to 11 cycles, a sample-barcoded 5' primer and a J-beta primer mix were used. TCRdb passed the 5' RACE reads through MiXCR, listing each CDR3 protein once. The table has about 730,000 distinct CDR3 sequences, about 42% seen once. The sample comes from a study of blood T cells in healthy people across ages. Study results and caveats: Per million T cells, the diversity of TCR beta decreased roughly linearly as age advanced.

The source material was blood. The rearrangement links TRBV3-1 to TRBJ2-7, with TRBD1 identical over 10 bases. This clonotype was sampled from a woman aged 60-75 years in good health. CDR3 loop: CASSPRDRGNEQYF. The DNA for the CDR3 is TGTGCCAGCAGCCCCCGGGACAGGGGTAACGAGCAGTACTTC.